This is a list of T cell receptor beta chains from one sample in a study of blood T cell repertoires in COVID-19. Profiling relied on immunoSEQ multiplex PCR, and the TCRdb table lists in-frame clones only, not all of them. The sample includes 150,000 or so clones, about 90% of them seen just once. Sequenced material: peripheral blood. The receptor source for this set is a man aged 45-65 years with acute or convalescent COVID-19. Each CDR3 is given with its conserved first and last residue. A D gene is named only where the DNA matches it firmly. Clone size is stated in some rows and not others, as once, few, many or a class when expanded.

CDR3 length	V gene	D gene	clone size	J gene	CDR3 DNA	CDR3 protein
17	TRBV4-2	NA	NA	TRBJ1-5	TGTGCCAGCAGCCAAGAGGAGGGTCTTGGCCTTAATCAGCCCCAGCATTTT	CASSQEEGLGLNQPQHF
17	TRBV9	NA	NA	TRBJ1-6	TGTGCCAGCAGCACCCGGCGGGGGCCCTCCTATAATTCACCCCTCCACTTT	CASSTRRGPSYNSPLHF
14	TRBV24-1	TRBD1	NA	TRBJ2-5	TGTGCCACCAGTGACGACAGGGTGTTCGAGACCCAGTACTTC	CATSDDRVFETQYF
15	TRBV10-1	TRBD1	NA	TRBJ1-2	TGCGCCAGCAGTGAGTCGGTAACAGGGGTTAGTGGCTACACCTTC	CASSESVTGVSGYTF
18	TRBV27	TRBD2	NA	TRBJ2-1	TGTGCCAGCAGTCCCAATGCCGCCAGACTAGCGGGGTACAATGAGCAGTTCTTC	CASSPNAARLAGYNEQFF
15	TRBV7-9	TRBD1	once	TRBJ1-1	TGTGCCAGCAGCTTTCCGACAGGGTATCGTACTGAAGCTTTCTTT	CASSFPTGYRTEAFF
10	TRBV20-1	NA	once	TRBJ1-2	TGCAGTGCTCGCGGTTCTGGCTACACCTTC	CSARGSGYTF
15	TRBV2	TRBD1	NA	TRBJ1-1	TGTGCCAGCAGTGAAGAGTCAGGGGGCCACACTGAAGCTTTCTTT	CASSEESGGHTEAFF
15	TRBV18	TRBD1	NA	TRBJ1-1	TGTGCCAGCTCGGCCGGGACAGGACAATACACTGAAGCTTTCTTT	CASSAGTGQYTEAFF
15	TRBV18	TRBD1	NA	TRBJ2-7	TGTGCCAGCTCACCCGTACAGGACAGGTCCTACGAGCAGTACTTC	CASSPVQDRSYEQYF
15	TRBV28	TRBD1	once	TRBJ1-6	TGTGCCAGCAGTCCCAGCGGACAGGGCCGGTCACCCCTCCACTTT	CASSPSGQGRSPLHF
12	TRBV19	NA	NA	TRBJ2-3	TGTGCCAGTAGTGCTCGGACAGATACGCAGTATTTT	CASSARTDTQYF
14	TRBV20-1	NA	NA	TRBJ2-4	TGCAGTGCTAGTTTCCAGGTACCCAAAAACATTCAGTACTTC	CSASFQVPKNIQYF
15	TRBV6-4	NA	NA	TRBJ2-1	TGTGCCAGCAGTGACCTCTCTACCCCGAACAATGAGCAGTTCTTC	CASSDLSTPNNEQFF
16	TRBV5-6	TRBD1	NA	TRBJ2-5	TGTGCCAGCAGCTTTGTGTGGGACAGACATTTAGAGACCCAGTACTTC	CASSFVWDRHLETQYF
13	TRBV7-2	NA	NA	TRBJ2-1	TGTGCCAGCAGCTTCAACAGGGACAATGAGCAGTTCTTC	CASSFNRDNEQFF
16	TRBV7-8	NA	NA	TRBJ2-2	TGTGCCAGCAGCTTAGCCAGTAGGGGGACCACCGGGGAGCTGTTTTTT	CASSLASRGTTGELFF
17	TRBV2	NA	NA	TRBJ2-5	TGTGCCAGCATGAGGGTACCGGGACACATGTACCAAGAGACCCAGTACTTC	CASMRVPGHMYQETQYF
12	TRBV3-1/TRBV3-2	TRBD1	NA	TRBJ1-2	TGTGCCAGCAGCCAGGGACAGCATGGCTACACCTTC	CASSQGQHGYTF
13	TRBV6-5	TRBD1	NA	TRBJ1-2	TGTGCCAGCAGTCAGGACAGGGCGTATGGCTACACCTTC	CASSQDRAYGYTF
16	TRBV21-1	NA	NA	TRBJ1-4	TGTGCCAGCAGCAACCCGACCGAGGCGGGTAATGAAAAACTGTTTTTT	CASSNPTEAGNEKLFF
15	TRBV28	TRBD1	NA	TRBJ2-1	TGTGCCAGCAGTTTATCGGGACAGGGATACAATGAGCAGTTCTTC	CASSLSGQGYNEQFF
10	TRBV20-1	NA	NA	TRBJ2-1	TGCAGTGCAAGCAGGAATGAGCAGTTCTTC	CSASRNEQFF
17	TRBV19	TRBD1	NA	TRBJ1-3	TGTGCCAGTAGTACGACAGGGGTCCCTTTCCGTGGAAACACCATATATTTT	CASSTTGVPFRGNTIYF
15	TRBV7-2	NA	NA	TRBJ2-2	TGTGCCAGCAGCTTAATGTCCCCGGGAACCGGGGAGCTGTTTTTT	CASSLMSPGTGELFF
13	TRBV10-3	NA	NA	TRBJ2-7	TGTGCCATCAGTGAGGCCACAGTCTACGAGCAGTACTTC	CAISEATVYEQYF
14	TRBV5-1	NA	NA	TRBJ1-4	TGCGCCAGCAGCGTCCTGGGTTTGAGGGAAAAACTGTTTTTT	CASSVLGLREKLFF
14	TRBV10-3	TRBD2	NA	TRBJ2-3	TGTGCCATCAGATCTAGCGGGAGTGGAGATACGCAGTATTTT	CAIRSSGSGDTQYF
15	TRBV28	TRBD2	NA	TRBJ2-2	TGTGCCAGCGGTGCTAGCGGGGGGAACACCGGGGAGCTGTTTTTT	CASGASGGNTGELFF
14	TRBV29-1	NA	few	TRBJ1-3	TGCAGCGTTGACCGACTTAGCTCTGGAAACACCATATATTTT	CSVDRLSSGNTIYF
14	TRBV5-1	TRBD1	NA	TRBJ1-1	TGCGCCAGCCGACAGGGGGCGACCATCACTGAAGCTTTCTTT	CASRQGATITEAFF
16	TRBV6-5	TRBD2	NA	TRBJ2-7	TGTGCCAGCAGTTACACTAGCGGAGCGCCCTCCTACGAGCAGTACTTC	CASSYTSGAPSYEQYF
16	TRBV7-9	NA	NA	TRBJ2-3	TGTGCCAGCAGCTTAGCGTCCGGGACTAGCACAGATACGCAGTATTTT	CASSLASGTSTDTQYF
14	TRBV6-5	TRBD1	once	TRBJ2-7	TGTGCCAGCGCCCGGACAGGAGACTACTACGAGCAGTACTTC	CASARTGDYYEQYF
13	TRBV7-2	NA	NA	TRBJ2-5	TGTGCCAGCAGCCAGACTAAGGAAGAGACCCAGTACTTC	CASSQTKEETQYF
15	TRBV30	TRBD2	NA	TRBJ2-2	TGTGCCTGGGGGGGTCTAGCGGGAGCACTCGGGGAGCTGTTTTTT	CAWGGLAGALGELFF
16	TRBV5-1	NA	NA	TRBJ2-3	TGCGCCAGCAGCTTGGGGGCATTCGGTCCCACAGATACGCAGTATTTT	CASSLGAFGPTDTQYF
13	TRBV9	NA	NA	TRBJ1-6	TGTGCCAGCAGCGTAGGCGGGAATTCACCCCTCCACTTT	CASSVGGNSPLHF
17	TRBV5-6	TRBD1	NA	TRBJ2-1	TGTGCCAGCAGCTTGTGGCTCCGGGGACAGGTATTCAATGAGCAGTTCTTC	CASSLWLRGQVFNEQFF
15	TRBV11-2	TRBD2	NA	TRBJ2-4	TGTGCCAGCAGCTTAAAGGGACTAGCGGGGGGCCCAGACGAGTTC	CASSLKGLAGGPDEF
14	TRBV28	TRBD1	NA	TRBJ1-1	TGTGCCAGCATTCCAACAGGGGGCGACACTGAAGCTTTCTTT	CASIPTGGDTEAFF
14	TRBV7-3	NA	NA	TRBJ2-3	TGTGCCAGCAGCTTTGGCGGAGGCACAGATACGCAGTATTTT	CASSFGGGTDTQYF
13	TRBV10-3	NA	NA	TRBJ2-1	TGTGCCATCAGTGAAGGGGCTGACAATGAGCAGTTCTTC	CAISEGADNEQFF
14	TRBV28	TRBD1	once	TRBJ1-4	TGTGCCAGCAGTTTGACAGGGGGCGGGAAAACTCTGTTTTTT	CASSLTGGGKTLFF
16	TRBV27	TRBD1	once	TRBJ2-2	TGTGCCAGCAGTTTATACAGGGGCCGAAACACCGGGGAGCTGTTTTTT	CASSLYRGRNTGELFF
16	TRBV4-3	NA	NA	TRBJ1-5	TGCGCCAGCAGCCAAGAGGCGGCAGCTAGCAATCAGCCCCAGCATTTT	CASSQEAAASNQPQHF
17	TRBV3-1/TRBV3-2	TRBD1	once	TRBJ1-2	TGTGCCAGCAGCCAAGATCTGTCCCAGGGGGCGATCGGGGGCTACACCTTC	CASSQDLSQGAIGGYTF
13	TRBV3-1/TRBV3-2	NA	NA	TRBJ2-3	TGTGCCAGCCATAGCGGAAGCACAGATACGCAGTATTTT	CASHSGSTDTQYF
13	TRBV5-1	NA	NA	TRBJ2-7	TGCGCCAGCAGCTTGGGTGAGTCCTACGAGCAGTACTTC	CASSLGESYEQYF
15	TRBV28	NA	NA	TRBJ1-4	TGTGCCAGCAGACCGACAGGTCAAGGGCGTGAAAAACTGTTTTTT	CASRPTGQGREKLFF
17	TRBV5-1	TRBD1	once	TRBJ2-2	TGCGCCAGCAGCGGGAGCACCGGGACAGGAGGATCCGGGGAGCTGTTTTTT	CASSGSTGTGGSGELFF
17	TRBV30	NA	few	TRBJ1-6	TGTGCCTGGAATGGATGGGGGGGGGACATCAATAATTCACCCCTCCACTTT	CAWNGWGGDINNSPLHF
16	TRBV19	NA	NA	TRBJ2-1	TGTGCCAGTAGTTTCGAAAGCGAGGGGGCCTACAATGAGCAGTTCTTC	CASSFESEGAYNEQFF
13	TRBV7-6	NA	few	TRBJ2-5	TGTGCCAGCGGGAGAAGGCCCCAAGAGACCCAGTACTTC	CASGRRPQETQYF